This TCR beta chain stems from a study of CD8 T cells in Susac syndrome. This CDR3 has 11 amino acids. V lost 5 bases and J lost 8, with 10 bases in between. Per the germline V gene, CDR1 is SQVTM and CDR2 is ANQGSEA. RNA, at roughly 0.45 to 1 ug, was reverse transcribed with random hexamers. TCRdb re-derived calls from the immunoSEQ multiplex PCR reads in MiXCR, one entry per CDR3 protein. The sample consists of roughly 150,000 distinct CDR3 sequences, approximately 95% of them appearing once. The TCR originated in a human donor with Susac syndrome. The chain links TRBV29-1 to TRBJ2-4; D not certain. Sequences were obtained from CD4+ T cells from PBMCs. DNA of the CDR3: TGCAGCGTTAAGTTGGGCGACATTCAGTACTTC. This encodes CSVKLGDIQYF.